The T cell receptor (gamma chain) described here comes from a study of γδ T cells in repeated Plasmodium falciparum infection. Study-level background: The natural-infection arm compared Malian children under seasonal malaria with matched Australian children. Each infection was followed by sampling at 21 days, plus baseline and some pre-infection draws.

This clone came up a few times. Translating this DNA gives a protein that differs at residue 3 from the TCRdb one, which belongs to a much larger clone; a read error is likely, and the protein shown is this translation. TCRdb used CATT to re-call clones from the multiplex PCR reads. The sample has 11,000 to 15,000 gamma-chain clones, 1.6% seen once. Sequencing was carried out using gamma-delta T cells from blood. This TCR derives from a pool of human donors (malaria-infected and uninfected, not separated).

In DNA form, the CDR3 reads TGTGCCTCCTGGGATAGGATCAAAGATAAGAAACTCTTT. Residues: CASWDRIKDKKLF. The rearrangement uses TRGV8 and TRGJ1 or TRGJ2. CDR1 and CDR2 (germline): VENAVY, YDSYNSRV. This CDR3 has 13 amino acids.